This T cell receptor beta chain originates from a study of blood T cells in healthy people across ages. A second PCR of about 6 to 12 cycles used a sample-barcoded 5' primer and a J-beta primer mix. TCRdb itself ran the 5' RACE reads through MiXCR, one entry per CDR3 protein. Of approximately 830,000 distinct CDR3 sequences in the sample, around 62% were seen once. Isolated PBMCs totaled at least 6.5 million in each sample. From germline, CDR1 is DFQATT and CDR2 SNEGSKA (reference sequence). CDR3 size: 15 residues. V gave up 2 bases and J gave up 2 bases; unmatched junction bases: 6. The chain employs TRBV20-1 and TRBJ2-1, with TRBD1 identical over 7 bases. This receptor was taken from a man under 40 in good health. Sequenced material: blood. CDR3 DNA sequence: TGCAGTGCTAGACTGACAGGGAGCGCCTACAATGAGCAGTTCTTC. Its protein is CSARLTGSAYNEQFF.